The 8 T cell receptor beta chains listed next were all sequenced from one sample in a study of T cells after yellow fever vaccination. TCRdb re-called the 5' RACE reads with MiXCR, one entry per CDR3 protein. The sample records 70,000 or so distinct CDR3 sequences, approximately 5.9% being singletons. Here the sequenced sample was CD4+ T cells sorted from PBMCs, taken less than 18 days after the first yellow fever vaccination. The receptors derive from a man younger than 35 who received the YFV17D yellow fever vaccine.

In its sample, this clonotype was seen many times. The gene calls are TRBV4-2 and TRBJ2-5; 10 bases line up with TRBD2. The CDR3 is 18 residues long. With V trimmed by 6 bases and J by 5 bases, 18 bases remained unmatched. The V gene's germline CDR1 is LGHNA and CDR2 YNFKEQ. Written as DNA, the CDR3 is TGTGCCAGCAGTCAAAACCACATCAGCGGGGGGGCTGGCGAGACCCAGTACTTC. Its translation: CASSQNHISGGAGETQYF.

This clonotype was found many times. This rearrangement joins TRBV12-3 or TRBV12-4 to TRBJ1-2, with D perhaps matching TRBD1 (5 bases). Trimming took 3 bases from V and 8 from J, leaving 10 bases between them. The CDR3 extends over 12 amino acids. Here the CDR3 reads CASSLEAGGYTF. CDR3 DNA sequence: TGTGCCAGCAGTTTGGAGGCAGGGGGCTACACCTTC.

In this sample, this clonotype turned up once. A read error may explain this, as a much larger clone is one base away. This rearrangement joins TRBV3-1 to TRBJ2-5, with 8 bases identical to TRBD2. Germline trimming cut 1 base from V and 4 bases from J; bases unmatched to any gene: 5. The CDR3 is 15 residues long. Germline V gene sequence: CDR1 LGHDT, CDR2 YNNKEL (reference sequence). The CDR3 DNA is TGTGCCAGCAGCCAAGTTTCGGGGGGGGGAGAGACCCAGTACTTC. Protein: CASSQVSGGGETQYF.

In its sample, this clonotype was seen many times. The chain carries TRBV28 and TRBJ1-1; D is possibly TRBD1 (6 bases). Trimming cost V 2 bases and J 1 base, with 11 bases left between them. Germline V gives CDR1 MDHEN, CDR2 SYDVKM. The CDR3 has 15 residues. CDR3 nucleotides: TGTGCCAGCAGTTTAGGTGGGGGGCAGAACACTGAAGCTTTCTTT. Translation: CASSLGGGQNTEAFF.

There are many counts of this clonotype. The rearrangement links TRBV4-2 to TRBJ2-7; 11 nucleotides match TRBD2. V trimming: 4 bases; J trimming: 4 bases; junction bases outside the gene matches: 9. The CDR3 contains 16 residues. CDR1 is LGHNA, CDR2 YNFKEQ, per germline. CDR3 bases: TGTGCCAGCAGCCTCGAGGAGACTAGCGGGGAATACGAGCAGTACTTC. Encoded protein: CASSLEETSGEYEQYF.

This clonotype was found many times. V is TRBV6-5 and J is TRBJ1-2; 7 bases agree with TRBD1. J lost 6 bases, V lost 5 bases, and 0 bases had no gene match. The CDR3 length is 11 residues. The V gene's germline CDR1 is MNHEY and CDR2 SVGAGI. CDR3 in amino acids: CASSQGDGYTF. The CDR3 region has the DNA TGTGCCAGCAGTCAGGGGGATGGCTACACCTTC.

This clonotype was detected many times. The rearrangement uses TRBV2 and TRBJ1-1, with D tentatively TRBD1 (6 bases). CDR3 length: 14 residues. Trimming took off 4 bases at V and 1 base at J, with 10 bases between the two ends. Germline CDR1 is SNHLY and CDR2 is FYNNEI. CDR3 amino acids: CASSAQGENTEAFF. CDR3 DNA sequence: TGTGCCAGCAGTGCACAGGGAGAGAACACTGAAGCTTTCTTT.

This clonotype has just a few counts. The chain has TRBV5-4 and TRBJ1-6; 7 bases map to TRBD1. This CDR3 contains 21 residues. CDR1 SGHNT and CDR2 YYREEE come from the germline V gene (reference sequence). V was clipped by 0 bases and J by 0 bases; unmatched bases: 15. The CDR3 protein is CASSLEQLARGTGSYNSPLHF. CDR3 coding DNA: TGTGCCAGCAGCTTGGAACAGCTTGCCAGGGGGACCGGCTCCTATAATTCACCCCTCCACTTT.